The sequence of this TCR beta chain was determined in a study of CD8 T cells in Susac syndrome. RNA was extracted with the RNeasy kit, and a quantity of about 0.45 to 1 ug was reverse transcribed using random hexamers. TCR beta CDR3 was amplified by immunoSEQ covering 54 Vbeta and 13 Jbeta. Using its own MiXCR run on the immunoSEQ multiplex PCR reads, TCRdb lists one record per CDR3 protein. Seen here are some 190,000 distinct CDR3 sequences, 90% to 97% observed once, and the top ten hold approximately 0.09%. The authors sequenced TCR beta from blood CD8+ and CD4+ T cells. FACS was used to enrich TEMRA cells, whereas the CD8+ and CD4+ T cells were obtained by negative isolation. V trimming: 4 bases; J trimming: 5 bases; junction bases outside the gene matches: 6. The CDR3 has 13 residues. CDR1 and CDR2 from the germline V gene are SQVTM and ANQGSEA.

What was sequenced was CD4+ T cells from PBMCs. The sequence was obtained from a human donor with multiple sclerosis. The J gene is TRBJ2-3, the V gene TRBV29-1; 7 bases are a match to TRBD2. CDR3 in amino acids: CSVAKGGGDTQYF. As DNA, the CDR3 is TGCAGCGTTGCGAAGGGCGGGGGAGATACGCAGTATTTT.